This T cell receptor beta chain was obtained from a study of spatial heterogeneity in lung cancer. TCRdb itself ran the 5' RACE reads through MiXCR, one entry per CDR3 protein. This table has about 100,000 distinct CDR3 sequences, 4.4% appearing once. This clonotype was seen ten or more times. As yet, its antigen is unknown. As to time point: sample taken at primary tumor resection. The approximately 70 donors had untreated early-stage non-small cell lung cancer. TCRs were sequenced from unsorted whole RNA of tumor, nontumor lung or PBMC. Study results and caveats: Estimated TCR-seq coverage of tumor T cells was only approximately 7% for alpha chains. For beta chains, the corresponding estimate was approximately 12%. Counts of expanded alpha and beta TCRs within tumors tracked the tumor nonsynonymous mutation count.

Specimen: lung tumor tissue, collected at surgery. This receptor was obtained from a male donor with early-stage non-small cell lung cancer.

The CDR3 protein is CASSFSAGQPQHF. The CDR3 nucleotides are TGTGCCAGCAGCTTCAGCGCAGGGCAGCCCCAGCATTTT. The rearrangement joins TRBV7-8 to TRBJ1-5; tentatively, D is TRBD1 (5 bases). This CDR3 is 13 amino acids long. The germline CDR1 and CDR2 sequences are SGHVS and FQNEAQ. V gave up 3 bases and J gave up 7 bases, with 10 bases separating them.